The count of the clone carrying this TCR beta chain is one. The data originate from a study of cytomegalovirus exposure and HLA in healthy donors. The PCR had 60 Vbeta and 13 Jbeta primers. TCRdb's table, derived via immunoSEQ multiplex PCR, lists solely in-frame clones and lacks some. Of under 200,000 clones listed, around 68% are singletons. Specimen: PBMCs. The source of this sequence is a woman aged 40 to 49 in good health and CMV-seropositive.

The CDR3 sequence is CASSSRTGSYEQYF. CDR3 bases: TGTGCCAGCAGTTCTCGGACAGGCTCCTACGAGCAGTACTTC. This sequence joins TRBV27 and TRBJ2-7, with 7 bases lining up with TRBD1. CDR1 is MNHEY, CDR2 SMNVEV, per germline (reference sequence). The CDR3 is 14 amino acids. The ends lost 4 bases at V and 0 bases at J; junction bases unmatched: 3.